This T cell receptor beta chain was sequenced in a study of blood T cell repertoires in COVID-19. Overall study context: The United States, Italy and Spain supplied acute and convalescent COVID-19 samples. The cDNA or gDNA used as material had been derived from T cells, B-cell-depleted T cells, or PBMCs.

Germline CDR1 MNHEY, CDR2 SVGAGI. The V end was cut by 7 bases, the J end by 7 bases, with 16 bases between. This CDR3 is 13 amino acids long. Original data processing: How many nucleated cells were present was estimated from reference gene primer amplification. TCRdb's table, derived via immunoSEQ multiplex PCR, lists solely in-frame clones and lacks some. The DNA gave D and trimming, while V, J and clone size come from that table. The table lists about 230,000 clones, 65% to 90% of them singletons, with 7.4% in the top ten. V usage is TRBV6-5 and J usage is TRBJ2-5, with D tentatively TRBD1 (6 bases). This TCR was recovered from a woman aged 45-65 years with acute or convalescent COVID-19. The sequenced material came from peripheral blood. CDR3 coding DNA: TGTGCCAGCAAGGGGGTAGGGGTGGGGACCCAGTACTTC. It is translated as CASKGVGVGTQYF.